This TCR beta chain derives from a study of CD8 T cells in ankylosing spondylitis. Overall study findings and caveats: Significantly higher representation of disease-linked clones was reported for matched ankylosing spondylitis synovial fluid. Characteristic of ankylosing spondylitis blood, it appeared, was a TCR beta motif comprising about eight highly homologous variants.

Libraries for TCR beta were made by quantitative 5'-RACE with molecular barcodes. TCRdb reanalysed the 5' RACE reads using MiXCR and keeps one entry per CDR3 protein. The sample has 35,000 or so distinct CDR3 sequences, approximately 16% seen once. V shed 1 base and J shed 7 bases, with 18 bases lying between them. CDR3 length: 16 residues. CDR1 and CDR2 from the germline V gene are SGDLS and YYNGEE. This clonotype has just a few counts. Its antigen is unidentified. The TCR comes from a male donor with ankylosing spondylitis or in good health (not recorded which). Sample: blood. The V and J genes are TRBV9 and TRBJ2-1; D is ambiguous. CDR3 region: CASSVLSVDPRNEQFF. The CDR3 nucleotides are TGTGCCAGCAGCGTACTCAGCGTAGATCCTCGGAATGAGCAGTTCTTC.